This T cell receptor beta chain was sequenced in a study of T cells after yellow fever vaccination. Overall study results and limits: Abundant clonotypes (contaminants from the bulk population) could be present in FACS-sorted repertoires. At around 95% for CD4 and approximately 88% for CD8, most primary-vaccination clones showed up again after the booster.

This clonotype has a handful of counts. TCR cDNA was made by 5'RACE template switching, adding a universal primer site and UMIs. TCRdb reprocessed the 5' RACE reads with MiXCR, giving one entry per CDR3 protein. The sample shows about 52,000 distinct CDR3 sequences, 6.6% of them seen only once. The sample here was CD8+ T cells not binding an NS4B(214-222) dextramer, sorted from PBMCs, taken about 41 days after the first yellow fever vaccination. This clonotype originated in a man younger than 35 who received the YFV17D yellow fever vaccine.

In nucleotides, the CDR3 is TGTGCCATCAGTGCCGGACAGCTTGAAGCTTTCTTT. This codes for CAISAGQLEAFF. The V call is TRBV10-3, the J call TRBJ1-1; weak D call: TRBD1 (6 bases). Trimming shortened V by 4 bases and J by 7 bases, and 10 bases separated the two germline ends. There are 12 residues in the CDR3. Germline CDR1 and CDR2: ENHRY and SYGVKD.